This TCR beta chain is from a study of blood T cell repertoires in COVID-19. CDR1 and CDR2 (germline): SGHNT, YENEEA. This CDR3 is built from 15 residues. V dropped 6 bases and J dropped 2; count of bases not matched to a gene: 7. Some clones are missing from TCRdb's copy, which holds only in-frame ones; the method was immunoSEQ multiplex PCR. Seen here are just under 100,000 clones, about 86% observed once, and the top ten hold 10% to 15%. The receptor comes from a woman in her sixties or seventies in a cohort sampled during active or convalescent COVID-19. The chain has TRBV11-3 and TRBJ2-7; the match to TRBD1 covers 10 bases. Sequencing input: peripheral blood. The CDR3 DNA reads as TGTGCCAGCAGTTCCCGGGACAGGGGAACCTACGAGCAGTACTTC. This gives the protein CASSSRDRGTYEQYF.